A selection of T cell receptor beta chains follows, all from one sample in a study of OX40 agonist ivuxolimab in advanced cancers. Profiled with immunoSEQ multiplex PCR; TCRdb holds only in-frame clones, not every one. The sample shows around 94,000 clones, about nine tenths of them seen only once. The specimen was CD4+ or CD8+ T cells sorted from blood, collected in a trial of the OX40 agonist ivuxolimab. These receptors were taken from an adult with an advanced solid tumor such as melanoma, head and neck, liver or kidney cancer. Both conserved end residues are part of each CDR3. The D gene is left open where the match is weak. Where a row states a size, it is once, few, many or the class of an expanded clone; other rows omit it.

J,length,D,size,V,CDR3,DNA
TRBJ2-7,14,NA,few,TRBV10-3,CAISGGSSSYEQYF,TGTGCCATCAGTGGGGGGTCCAGCTCCTACGAGCAGTACTTC
TRBJ2-7,13,NA,NA,TRBV6-5,CASSYPGTGEQYF,TGTGCCAGCAGTTATCCAGGGACGGGCGAGCAGTACTTC
TRBJ1-1,14,NA,NA,TRBV19,CASSITGSNTEAFF,TGTGCCAGTAGCATTACGGGGTCGAACACTGAAGCTTTCTTT
TRBJ2-2,16,TRBD1,NA,TRBV27,CASSLQGQVRGGELFF,TGTGCCAGCAGTTTACAGGGACAGGTTCGAGGCGGGGAGCTGTTTTTT
TRBJ2-5,18,TRBD1,NA,TRBV27,CASSFDGYRTGAGQTQYF,TGTGCCAGCAGTTTCGACGGATACCGGACAGGGGCCGGGCAGACCCAGTACTTC
TRBJ1-1,15,TRBD1,NA,TRBV5-1,CASSTLGQVNTEAFF,TGCGCCAGCAGCACCCTCGGACAGGTGAACACTGAAGCTTTCTTT
TRBJ1-6,13,NA,NA,TRBV4-3,CASSQDPKYALHF,TGCGCCAGCAGCCAAGATCCCAAGTATGCCCTCCACTTT
TRBJ2-2,14,NA,NA,TRBV5-8,CASSRLGFTGELFF,TGTGCCAGCAGCCGACTAGGGTTCACCGGGGAGCTGTTTTTT
TRBJ1-3,13,NA,once,TRBV7-8,CASSLVDANTIYF,TGTGCCAGCAGCTTAGTAGACGCCAACACCATATATTTT
TRBJ1-1,12,NA,NA,TRBV2,CASGKTGTEAFF,TGTGCCAGCGGTAAAACGGGCACTGAAGCTTTCTTT
TRBJ2-3,14,NA,NA,TRBV4-2,CASSQDMKEDTQYF,TGTGCCAGCAGCCAAGATATGAAGGAGGATACGCAGTATTTT
TRBJ2-7,13,NA,once,TRBV29-1,CSVRTEGWSEQYF,TGCAGCGTTAGGACCGAGGGATGGTCCGAGCAGTACTTC
TRBJ1-1,11,NA,NA,TRBV6-5,CASQSRTEAFF,TGTGCCAGCCAGAGTAGGACTGAAGCTTTCTTT
TRBJ1-6,14,NA,NA,TRBV11-2,CASSPALAVSPLHF,TGTGCCAGCAGCCCCGCCCTTGCTGTTTCACCCCTCCACTTT
TRBJ2-1,17,NA,NA,TRBV9,CASSPPGVGSSYNEQFF,TGTGCCAGCAGCCCGCCGGGGGTGGGGAGCTCCTACAATGAGCAGTTCTTC
TRBJ2-7,13,NA,NA,TRBV5-6,CASSLYYLYEQYF,TGTGCCAGCAGCTTATACTACCTCTACGAGCAGTACTTC
TRBJ1-2,13,NA,NA,TRBV18,CASSPRPGDGYTF,TGTGCCAGCTCACCACGGCCGGGAGATGGCTACACCTTC
TRBJ1-2,15,NA,once,TRBV11-2,CASSLDGGAYYGYTF,TGTGCCAGCAGCTTAGATGGGGGCGCGTACTATGGCTACACCTTC
TRBJ2-7,15,NA,once,TRBV7-2,CASTSIAAGAYEQYF,TGTGCCAGCACCTCGATTGCGGCAGGGGCCTACGAGCAGTACTTC
TRBJ1-2,14,NA,NA,TRBV5-4,CASSLMGSGFGYTF,TGTGCCAGCAGCTTGATGGGTAGTGGGTTCGGCTACACCTTC
TRBJ1-1,12,NA,NA,TRBV2,CASKRGITEAFF,TGTGCCAGCAAGAGGGGTATCACTGAAGCTTTCTTT
TRBJ1-2,15,TRBD1,NA,TRBV5-1,CASSLANRGDYGYTF,TGCGCCAGCAGCTTGGCTAACAGGGGAGACTATGGCTACACCTTC
TRBJ2-7,14,NA,NA,TRBV7-2,CASSLARGPYEQYF,TGTGCCAGCAGCTTAGCGCGGGGCCCCTACGAGCAGTACTTC
TRBJ2-3,13,NA,NA,TRBV7-6,CASSLKQADTQYF,TGTGCCAGCAGCTTAAAGCAGGCAGATACGCAGTATTTT
TRBJ2-5,14,NA,NA,TRBV5-4,CASSGGERRETQYF,TGTGCCAGCAGCGGCGGTGAAAGGCGAGAGACCCAGTACTTC
TRBJ1-1,17,NA,NA,TRBV4-3,CASSQVTDFLDDTEAFF,TGCGCCAGCAGCCAAGTTACGGACTTTTTGGACGACACTGAAGCTTTCTTT
TRBJ1-1,14,TRBD1,few,TRBV10-3,CAISESHRGTEAFF,TGTGCCATCAGTGAGTCGCACAGGGGGACTGAAGCTTTCTTT
TRBJ1-6,15,NA,NA,TRBV19,CASSEGEIYNSPLHF,TGTGCCAGTAGTGAGGGGGAAATCTATAATTCACCCCTCCACTTT
TRBJ2-1,19,NA,NA,TRBV14,CASSQEAYRKGSSYNEQFF,TGTGCCAGCAGCCAAGAAGCGTATAGAAAGGGGAGCTCCTACAATGAGCAGTTCTTC
TRBJ2-7,14,NA,once,TRBV6-1,CASSEGDRTYEQYF,TGTGCCAGCAGTGAAGGGGACCGGACCTACGAGCAGTACTTC